This T cell receptor beta chain was identified during a study of cytomegalovirus exposure and HLA in healthy donors. The overall study: The roughly 120 validation repertoires, a later analysis reported, used the same platform as the approximately 630 first-cohort repertoires. Overall study findings and caveats: According to a later analysis, TCR clusters from the first cohort tended to co-occur in the 90 to 150 validation repertoires. TCR sequences were mostly rare, though some public TCRs occurred in many donors. Some TCR beta chains (roughly 150 of them) were listed as cytomegalovirus-associated.

The repertoire was sequenced with immunoSEQ multiplex PCR; TCRdb's copy has only in-frame clones and lacks some. The repertoire holds 180,000 or so clones, with roughly 86% as singletons. The CDR3 contains 14 residues. Germline values: CDR1 MNHNS, CDR2 SASEGT. Losses at the gene ends were 6 bases for V and 8 bases for J; bases not matched to a gene: 7. On this clone itself: Its antigen is still unknown.

This TCR came from a man aged 25-45 years in good health and CMV-seropositive. The specimen was PBMCs. This chain connects TRBV6-1 to TRBJ2-1, with 10 bases lining up with TRBD1. CDR3 bases: TGTGCCAGCAGAAGGGACAGGGGTGTACATGAGCAGTTCTTC. Protein product: CASRRDRGVHEQFF.